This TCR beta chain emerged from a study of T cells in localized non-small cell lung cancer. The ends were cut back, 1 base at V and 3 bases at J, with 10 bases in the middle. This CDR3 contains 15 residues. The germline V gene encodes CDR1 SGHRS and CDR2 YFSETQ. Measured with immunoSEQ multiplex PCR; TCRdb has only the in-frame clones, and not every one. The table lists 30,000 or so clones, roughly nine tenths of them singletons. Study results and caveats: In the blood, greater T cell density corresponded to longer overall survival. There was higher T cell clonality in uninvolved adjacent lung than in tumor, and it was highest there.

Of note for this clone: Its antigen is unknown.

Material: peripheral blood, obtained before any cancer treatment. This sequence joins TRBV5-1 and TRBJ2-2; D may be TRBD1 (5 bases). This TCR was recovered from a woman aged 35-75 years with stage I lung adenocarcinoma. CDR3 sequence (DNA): TGCGCCAGCAGCTTGTTTACAGGTCACACCGGGGAGCTGTTTTTT. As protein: CASSLFTGHTGELFF.